This T cell receptor beta chain was recovered during a study of blood T cell repertoires in COVID-19. Study at large: T cells, B-cell-depleted T cells, or PBMCs supplied cDNA or gDNA.

Profiled with immunoSEQ multiplex PCR; TCRdb holds only in-frame clones, not every one. The top ten clones hold 2.5% to 3% of a sample with around 160,000 clones, approximately 80% of them seen once. The CDR3 extends over 12 amino acids. Trimming shortened V by 1 base and J by 6 bases, and 7 bases separated the two germline ends. The chain joins TRBV12-3 or TRBV12-4 to TRBJ2-7, with D hard to call. The receptor was isolated from a woman between 40 and 50 years old with active or convalescent COVID-19. Sequenced sample: peripheral blood. CDR3 in amino acids: CASSLGPSEQYF. The CDR3 DNA sequence: TGTGCCAGCAGTTTAGGGCCCTCCGAGCAGTACTTC.